Listed here is a single T cell receptor (beta chain). The antigen is unknown. A 5'RACE template-switching step, the method used to make TCR cDNA, added a universal primer site and UMIs. TCRdb itself ran the 5' RACE reads through MiXCR, one entry per CDR3 protein. The repertoire includes just under 600,000 distinct CDR3 sequences, 13% of them detected once, and more than 12% sits in the top ten. The data stem from a study of T cells after yellow fever vaccination. The overall study: SMART-Seq v4 Ultra Low Input prepared the low-cell-number fractions. Study outcomes and limitations: Post-booster repertoires contained most primary-vaccination clones again (approximately 95% CD4, approximately 88% CD8).

CDR1 is SGHRS, CDR2 YFSETQ, per germline. This CDR3 has 14 residues. J was trimmed by 5 bases and V by 8 bases; bases with no gene match: 12. The sequencing used PBMCs, collected on the day of the yellow fever booster vaccination. This TCR was sampled from a man in his thirties or forties who received the YFV17D yellow fever vaccine. The chain carries TRBV5-1 and TRBJ2-7; 8 bases are shared with TRBD1. The chain's CDR3 is CASSSDREYHEQYF. The CDR3 DNA follows: TGCGCCAGTTCTTCGGACAGGGAGTACCACGAGCAGTACTTC. The full variable domain, completed using reference TRBV5-1 and TRBJ2-7, is KAGVTQTPRYLIKTRGQQVTLSCSPISGHRSVSWYQQTPGQGLQFLFEYFSETQRNKGNFPGRFSGRQFSNSRSEMNVSTLELGDSALYLCASSSDREYHEQYFGPGTRLTVT.